This T cell receptor beta chain was documented in a study of naive and memory T cell subsets. Regarding the study as a whole: Over 90% of naive TCR sequences appeared only once, unlike memory subsets.

Two oligonucleotides, mixed equimolar, formed the beta constant-region primer covering TRBC1 and TRBC2. Nested alpha and beta constant-region primers with the SP2 primer drove four PCR rounds on ligated cDNA. TCRdb passed the UMI-ligation and nested PCR reads through MiXCR, listing each CDR3 protein once. Of around 27,000 distinct CDR3 sequences listed, about 11% are singletons. Cells stained for CD3, CD4, CD8, CD45RA and CD27 were sorted into four subsets. As for this clonotype: What it binds is not known.

V lost 6 bases and J 0 bases, leaving 16 bases between the germline ends. This CDR3 comprises 15 residues. Germline V gives CDR1 SQVTM, CDR2 ANQGSEA. The chain uses TRBV29-1 and TRBJ2-3, with a possible D match to TRBD2 (6 bases). The sample taken for sequencing was effector memory CD4+ T cells from blood. The subset is: effector memory, CD45RA- CD27-. This receptor was obtained from a human donor in good health. The chain's CDR3 is CSVGLGRTSTDTQYF. CDR3 sequence (DNA): TGCAGCGTGGGGCTAGGGAGGACTAGCACAGATACGCAGTATTTT.